These 4 T cell receptor beta chains originate from one sample sequenced in a study of T-cell reconstitution after alpha-beta-depleted transplantation in children. A TCRbeta library incorporating unique molecular identifiers was prepared. TCRdb reanalysed the PCR reads using MiXCR and keeps one entry per CDR3 protein. The sample includes roughly 670,000 distinct CDR3 sequences, roughly 13% of them seen just once. This material consisted of PBMCs, taken before TCRalphabeta/CD19-depleted stem cell transplant. Receptors were obtained from a girl aged 2-10 years with congenital amegakaryocytic thrombocytopenia, due to receive a stem cell transplant.

The chain is built from TRBV7-9 and TRBJ2-1; tentatively, D is TRBD2 (5 bases). The CDR3 contains 17 residues. V dropped 5 bases and J dropped 0 bases, with 17 bases sitting between them. CDR1 is SEHNR and CDR2 is FQNEAQ in the germline V gene (reference sequence). The CDR3 protein is CASSRIGLEGSYNEQFF. CDR3 coding DNA: TGTGCCAGCAGCCGGATAGGGTTAGAGGGCTCCTACAATGAGCAGTTCTTC.

This clonotype was observed many times. The chain has TRBV20-1 and TRBJ2-1, with 9 positions matching TRBD2. V trimming: 2 bases; J trimming: 3 bases; junction bases outside the gene matches: 5. From germline, CDR1 is DFQATT and CDR2 SNEGSKA (reference sequence). The CDR3 has 15 amino acids. CDR3 nucleotides: TGCAGTGCTAGACACCTAGCGGGACTCTACAATGAGCAGTTCTTC. It yields the protein CSARHLAGLYNEQFF.

For the CDR3, the DNA is TGTGCCAGCGGGACAGGCCTGTACTACGAGCAGTACTTC. Translated, it gives CASGTGLYYEQYF. The V call is TRBV2, the J call TRBJ2-7; TRBD1 matches 8 bases. This CDR3 contains 13 residues. The V segment lost 8 bases and the J segment 3 bases; nucleotides outside the gene matches: 6. The V gene's germline CDR1 is SNHLY and CDR2 FYNNEI.

This rearrangement joins TRBV5-1 to TRBJ1-1; unclear D gene. V dropped 0 bases and J dropped 0 bases, with 9 bases sitting between them. Germline CDR1 is SGHRS and CDR2 is YFSETQ. The CDR3 has 15 amino acids. This CDR3 reads CASSLAVAMNTEAFF. The DNA of the CDR3 is TGCGCCAGCAGCTTGGCTGTAGCCATGAACACTGAAGCTTTCTTT.